This T cell receptor beta chain was obtained from a study of blood T cell repertoires in COVID-19. Study background: Researchers got acute and convalescent COVID-19 samples from the United States, Italy and Spain. PBMCs, B-cell-depleted T cells, or T cells were the source of the cDNA or gDNA that made up the material.

Original analysis: Amplified reference gene primers provided the basis for estimating nucleated cell counts. The method was immunoSEQ multiplex PCR; TCRdb's version includes in-frame clones alone and lacks a portion of them. The V and J calls and clone size are taken from that table; D and trimming were inferred from the DNA. The table lists about 130,000 clones, roughly 80% of them singletons. What was sequenced was peripheral blood. The clonotype comes from a woman in her fifties or sixties with acute or convalescent COVID-19.

The CDR3 is CSGQNNYGYTF. CDR3 DNA sequence: TGCAGTGGGCAGAATAACTATGGCTACACCTTC. This rearrangement joins TRBV20-1 to TRBJ1-2; no definite D call. CDR3 length equals 11 residues. V was clipped by 7 bases and J by 1 base, with 7 bases between them. CDR1 DFQATT and CDR2 SNEGSKA come from the germline V gene (reference sequence).